This TCR beta chain was recorded in a study of monozygotic twins with inflammatory bowel disease. TCRdb derives one entry per CDR3 protein from the 5' RACE reads, leaving out DNA. The sample table includes more than 300,000 distinct CDR3 sequences. CDR3 size: 16 residues. CDR1 is MGHRA and CDR2 is YSYEKL in the germline V gene. Material: blood. The sequence was obtained from a human donor with ulcerative colitis or Crohn's disease, or a healthy co-twin of an affected twin (not recorded which). The chain combines TRBV4-1 with TRBJ2-1; TCRdb returns TRBD1, unconfirmable since there is no DNA. The CDR3 protein is CASSQDAGGSYNEQFF.